This T cell receptor (beta chain) is from a study of T cell changes during pregnancy in multiple sclerosis. V was cut by 8 bases and J by 3 bases, with 8 bases left in between. This CDR3 is 11 amino acids long. CDR1 MGHDK and CDR2 SYGVNS come from the germline V gene. Sequencing used immunoSEQ multiplex PCR; TCRdb keeps in-frame clones, though not all of them. The table lists over 30,000 clones, over 85% of them singletons. This clone came up a few times. This TCR derives from a female donor with multiple sclerosis, enrolled in a pregnancy study. This material consisted of CD8+ T cells from peripheral blood mononuclear cells, taken in the third trimester of pregnancy. The genes are TRBV25-1 and TRBJ2-7, with unresolved D. CDR3 bases: TGTGCCAGCGGCCCAGGCTACGAGCAGTACTTC. Translation: CASGPGYEQYF.